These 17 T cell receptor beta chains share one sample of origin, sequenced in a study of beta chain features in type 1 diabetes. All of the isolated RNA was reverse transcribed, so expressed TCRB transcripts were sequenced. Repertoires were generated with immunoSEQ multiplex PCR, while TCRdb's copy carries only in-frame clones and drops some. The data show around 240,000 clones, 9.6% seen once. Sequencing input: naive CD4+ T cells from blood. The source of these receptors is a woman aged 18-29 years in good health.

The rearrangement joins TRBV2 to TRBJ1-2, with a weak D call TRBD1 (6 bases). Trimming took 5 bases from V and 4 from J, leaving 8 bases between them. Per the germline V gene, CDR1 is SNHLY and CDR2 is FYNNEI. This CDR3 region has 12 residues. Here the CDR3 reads CASSLGGYGYTF. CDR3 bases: TGTGCCAGCAGTCTAGGGGGCTATGGCTACACCTTC.

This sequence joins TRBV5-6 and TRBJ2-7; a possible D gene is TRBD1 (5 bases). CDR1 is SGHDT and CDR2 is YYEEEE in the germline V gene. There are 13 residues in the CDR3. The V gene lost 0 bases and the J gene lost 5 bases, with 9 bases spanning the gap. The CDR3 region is CASSLVQGNEQYF. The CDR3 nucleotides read TGTGCCAGCAGCTTGGTCCAGGGTAACGAGCAGTACTTC.

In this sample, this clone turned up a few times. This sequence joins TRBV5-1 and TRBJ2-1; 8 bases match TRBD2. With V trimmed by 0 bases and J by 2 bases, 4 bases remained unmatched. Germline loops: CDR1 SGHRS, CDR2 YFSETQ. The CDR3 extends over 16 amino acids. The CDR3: CASSLELAGTYNEQFF. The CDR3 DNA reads TGCGCCAGCAGCTTGGAGTTAGCGGGAACCTACAATGAGCAGTTCTTC.

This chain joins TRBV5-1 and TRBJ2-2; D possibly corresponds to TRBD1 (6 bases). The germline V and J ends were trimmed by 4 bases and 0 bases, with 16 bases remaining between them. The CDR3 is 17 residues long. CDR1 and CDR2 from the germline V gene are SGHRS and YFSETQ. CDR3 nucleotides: TGCGCCAGCAGCACGCATATACAGGGCCCGAACACCGGGGAGCTGTTTTTT. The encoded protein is CASSTHIQGPNTGELFF.

The CDR3 is CASIPSGRGNEQFF. The CDR3 DNA is TGTGCCAGCATACCCAGCGGGAGGGGCAATGAGCAGTTCTTC. The V gene is TRBV11-2, the J gene TRBJ2-1; 10 bases line up with TRBD2. J was trimmed by 6 bases and V by 7 bases; bases with no gene match: 6. CDR1 is SGHAT and CDR2 is FQNNGV in the germline V gene. The CDR3 runs 14 residues.

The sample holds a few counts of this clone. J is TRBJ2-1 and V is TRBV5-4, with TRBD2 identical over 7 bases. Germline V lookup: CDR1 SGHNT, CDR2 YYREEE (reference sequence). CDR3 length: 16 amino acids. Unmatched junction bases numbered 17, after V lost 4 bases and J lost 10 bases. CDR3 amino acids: CASSPSVSGRMLEQFF. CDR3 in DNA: TGTGCCAGCAGCCCCAGTGTTAGCGGGCGGATGCTCGAGCAGTTCTTC.

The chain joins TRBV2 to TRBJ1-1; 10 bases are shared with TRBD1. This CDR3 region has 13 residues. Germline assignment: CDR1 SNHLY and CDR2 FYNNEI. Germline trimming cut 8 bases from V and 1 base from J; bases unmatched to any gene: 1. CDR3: CASGDRGNTEAFF. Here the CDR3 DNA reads TGTGCCAGCGGGGACAGGGGGAACACTGAAGCTTTCTTT.

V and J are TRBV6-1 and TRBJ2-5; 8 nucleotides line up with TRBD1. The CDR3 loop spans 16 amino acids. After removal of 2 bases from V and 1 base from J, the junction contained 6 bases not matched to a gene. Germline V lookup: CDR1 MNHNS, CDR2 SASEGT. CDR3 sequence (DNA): TGTGCCAGCAGTGAACAGGGGGCCCATCCCCAAGAGACCCAGTACTTC. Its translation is CASSEQGAHPQETQYF.

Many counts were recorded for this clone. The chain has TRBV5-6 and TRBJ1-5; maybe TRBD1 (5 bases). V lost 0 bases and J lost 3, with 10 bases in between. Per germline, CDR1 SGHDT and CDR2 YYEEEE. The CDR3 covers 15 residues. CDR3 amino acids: CASSLDGGDNQPQHF. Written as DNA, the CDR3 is TGTGCCAGCAGCTTGGATGGAGGGGACAATCAGCCCCAGCATTTT.

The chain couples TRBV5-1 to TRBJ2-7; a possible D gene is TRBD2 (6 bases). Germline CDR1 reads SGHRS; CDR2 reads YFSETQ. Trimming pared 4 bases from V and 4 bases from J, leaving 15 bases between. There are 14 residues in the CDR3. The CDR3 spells CASSRDSEEYEQYF. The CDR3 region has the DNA TGCGCCAGCAGCCGGGACTCGGAAGAATACGAGCAGTACTTC.

The CDR3 region is CATSREGRGYEQYF. The CDR3 DNA reads TGTGCCACCAGCAGAGAGGGCAGGGGTTACGAGCAGTACTTC. This chain joins TRBV15 and TRBJ2-7; TRBD1 might be the D (6 bases). With 0 bases removed from V and 4 bases from J, the gap between germline ends came to 10 bases. Germline lookup yields CDR1 LNHNV and CDR2 YYDKDF (reference sequence). This CDR3 contains 14 residues.

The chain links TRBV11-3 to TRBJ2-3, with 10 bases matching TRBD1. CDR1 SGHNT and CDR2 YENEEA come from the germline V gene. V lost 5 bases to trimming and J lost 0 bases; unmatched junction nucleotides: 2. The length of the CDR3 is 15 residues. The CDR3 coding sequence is TGTGCCAGCAGCATGGACAGGGGGAGCACAGATACGCAGTATTTT. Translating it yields CASSMDRGSTDTQYF.

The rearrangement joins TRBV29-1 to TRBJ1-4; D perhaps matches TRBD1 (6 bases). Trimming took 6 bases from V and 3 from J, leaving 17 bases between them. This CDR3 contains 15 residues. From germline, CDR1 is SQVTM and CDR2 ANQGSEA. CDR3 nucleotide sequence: TGCAGCGTAGACCGCGGGAGGGGGGCTAATGAAAAACTGTTTTTT. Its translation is CSVDRGRGANEKLFF. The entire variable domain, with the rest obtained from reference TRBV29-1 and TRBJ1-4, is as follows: SAVISQKPSRDICQRGTSLTIQCQVDSQVTMMFWYRQQPGQSLTLIATANQGSEATYESGFVIDKFPISRPNLTFSTLTVSNMSPEDSSIYLCSVDRGRGANEKLFFGSGTQLSVL.

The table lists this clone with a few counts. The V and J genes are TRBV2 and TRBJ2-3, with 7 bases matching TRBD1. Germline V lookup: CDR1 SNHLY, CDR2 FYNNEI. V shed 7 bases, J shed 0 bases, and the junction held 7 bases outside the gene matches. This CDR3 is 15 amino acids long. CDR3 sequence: CASTRDSTSTDTQYF. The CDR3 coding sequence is TGTGCCAGCACAAGGGACAGTACTAGCACAGATACGCAGTATTTT.

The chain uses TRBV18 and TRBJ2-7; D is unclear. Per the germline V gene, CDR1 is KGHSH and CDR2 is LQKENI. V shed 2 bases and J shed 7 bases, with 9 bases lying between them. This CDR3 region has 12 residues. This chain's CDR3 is CASSPGDSEQYF. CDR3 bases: TGTGCCAGCTCACCAGGAGACTCAGAGCAGTACTTC.

This CDR3 reads CASTEEGARNTEAFF. CDR3 bases: TGTGCCAGTACCGAGGAGGGGGCGCGAAACACTGAAGCTTTCTTT. V usage is TRBV19 and J usage is TRBJ1-1; TRBD1 matches 7 bases. V dropped 7 bases and J dropped 2; count of bases not matched to a gene: 10. CDR1 is LNHDA, CDR2 SQIVND, per germline (reference sequence). The CDR3 contains 15 residues.

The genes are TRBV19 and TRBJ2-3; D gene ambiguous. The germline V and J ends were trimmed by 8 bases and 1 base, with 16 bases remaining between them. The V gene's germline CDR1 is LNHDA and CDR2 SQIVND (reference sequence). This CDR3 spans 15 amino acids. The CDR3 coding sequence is TGTGCCAGTCGTCCGGTGCGCGGCGGCACAGATACGCAGTATTTT. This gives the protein CASRPVRGGTDTQYF.